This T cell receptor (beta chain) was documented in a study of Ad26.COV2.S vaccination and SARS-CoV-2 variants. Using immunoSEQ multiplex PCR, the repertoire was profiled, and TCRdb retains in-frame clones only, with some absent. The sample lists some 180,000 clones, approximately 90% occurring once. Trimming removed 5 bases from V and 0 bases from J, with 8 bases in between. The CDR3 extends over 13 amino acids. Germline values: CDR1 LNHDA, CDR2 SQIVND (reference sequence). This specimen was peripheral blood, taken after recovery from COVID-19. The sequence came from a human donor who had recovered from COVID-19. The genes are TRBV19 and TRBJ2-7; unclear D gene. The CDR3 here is CASSPHPSYEQYF. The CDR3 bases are TGTGCCAGTAGTCCCCACCCCTCCTACGAGCAGTACTTC. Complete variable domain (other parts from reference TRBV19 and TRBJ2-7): DGGITQSPKYLFRKEGQNVTLSCEQNLNHDAMYWYRQDPGQGLRLIYYSQIVNDFQKGDIAEGYSVSREKKESFPLTVTSAQKNPTAFYLCASSPHPSYEQYFGPGTRLTVT.